These 27 T cell receptor beta chains came from one sample sequenced in a study of PD-L1 blockade in urothelial cancer. Here immunoSEQ multiplex PCR was the method, and the copy in TCRdb shows in-frame clones only, minus some. This table has about 130,000 clones, about four fifths appearing once. Time point here: pretreatment peripheral blood. The sequencing used PBMCs, collected around atezolizumab (anti-PD-L1) treatment. The receptors were sampled from a man aged 50-59 years with urothelial cancer.

The rearrangement uses TRBV4-1 and TRBJ2-7, with 9 bases identical to TRBD2. Trimming at V came to 4 bases and at J to 3 bases, leaving 10 bases not matched to a gene. The CDR3 runs to 16 residues. Germline values: CDR1 MGHRA, CDR2 YSYEKL. The CDR3 DNA sequence: TGCGCCAGCAGCCCGAGACTTGTGCGGGAGGGCTACGAGCAGTACTTC. Translating gives CASSPRLVREGYEQYF.

This clone came up once. The rearrangement uses TRBV2 and TRBJ2-1; 9 positions agree with TRBD2. V lost 2 bases and J lost 15; bases outside the gene matches: 11. CDR1 and CDR2 from the germline V gene are SNHLY and FYNNEI. The CDR3 length is 14 residues. CDR3: CASSEQYAGTSPFF. CDR3 nucleotides: TGTGCCAGCAGTGAACAGTACGCCGGGACTAGCCCGTTCTTC.

This clone was seen many times. The J gene is TRBJ1-2, the V gene TRBV28; D unresolved. The CDR3 totals 12 residues. The germline CDR1 and CDR2 sequences are MDHEN and SYDVKM. Trimming removed 3 bases from V and 7 bases from J, with 9 bases in between. CDR3 sequence: CASSLNLAGYTF. CDR3 in DNA: TGTGCCAGCAGTTTGAACTTAGCTGGCTACACCTTC.

This chain uses TRBV29-1 with TRBJ2-7; 9 nucleotides align to TRBD2. CDR3 length equals 11 residues. CDR1 is SQVTM and CDR2 is ANQGSEA in the germline V gene. Trimming cost V 5 bases and J 9 bases; bases outside gene matches: 5. CDR3: CSVPAGGGQYF. CDR3 in DNA: TGCAGCGTTCCAGCGGGGGGCGGGCAGTACTTC.

V usage is TRBV18 and J usage is TRBJ1-6, with 8 bases identical to TRBD1. This CDR3 spans 15 amino acids. Per germline, CDR1 KGHSH and CDR2 LQKENI. The junction had 9 bases not matched to a gene; V was cut back by 3 bases and J by 11 bases. The CDR3 loop is CASSPHVTGDAPLHF. CDR3 DNA sequence: TGTGCCAGCTCACCGCATGTGACAGGGGACGCACCCCTCCACTTT.

V and J are TRBV28 and TRBJ1-2; 7 bases agree with TRBD1. CDR3 length: 13 amino acids. Losses at the gene ends were 4 bases for V and 7 bases for J; bases not matched to a gene: 6. Germline loops: CDR1 MDHEN, CDR2 SYDVKM. The CDR3 nucleotides are TGTGCCAGCAGTTCCGGTCAGGGGGGTGGCTACACCTTC. Protein: CASSSGQGGGYTF.

The chain carries TRBV5-6 and TRBJ2-1, with D tentatively TRBD2 (6 bases). V was shortened by 4 bases and J by 3 bases, with 11 bases between the two germline ends. In germline, CDR1 is SGHDT, CDR2 YYEEEE. The CDR3 loop spans 14 amino acids. CDR3 sequence: CASSGRDFYNEQFF. The DNA of the CDR3 is TGTGCCAGCAGCGGCCGGGACTTCTACAATGAGCAGTTCTTC.

The table lists this clone with a few counts. The V call is TRBV5-4, the J call TRBJ2-7; 8 positions agree with TRBD2. Germline V gene data show CDR1 as SGHNT and CDR2 as YYREEE (reference sequence). V was clipped by 4 bases and J by 7 bases; unmatched bases: 19. The CDR3 spans 17 residues. The CDR3 DNA reads TGTGCCAGCAGCCCGAAGGGTGCTAGCGGGCTTGACGTGGAGCAGTACTTC. Its protein product is CASSPKGASGLDVEQYF.

The rearrangement uses TRBV9 and TRBJ1-1; 9 bases are a match to TRBD1. The CDR3 loop spans 15 amino acids. V dropped 4 bases and J dropped 3; count of bases not matched to a gene: 7. Germline CDR1 SGDLS, CDR2 YYNGEE. The CDR3 protein is CASSLTGGLDTEAFF. The CDR3 DNA is TGTGCCAGCAGCTTAACAGGGGGCCTGGACACTGAAGCTTTCTTT.

The chain uses TRBV7-2 and TRBJ2-5; D perhaps matches TRBD2 (6 bases). Per germline, CDR1 SGHTA and CDR2 FQGNSA. V lost 4 bases and J lost 1, with 13 bases in between. The CDR3 is 15 amino acids. CDR3 sequence reads: CASSSGWGVQETQYF. The CDR3 coding sequence is TGTGCCAGCAGCTCGGGTTGGGGGGTCCAAGAGACCCAGTACTTC.

This chain joins TRBV6-1 and TRBJ1-1; D ambiguous. Germline lookup yields CDR1 MNHNS and CDR2 SASEGT. The CDR3 loop spans 13 amino acids. V was trimmed by 8 bases and J by 0 bases, leaving 10 bases between them. CDR3 DNA sequence: TGTGCCAGCCAACCAGGCATGAACACTGAAGCTTTCTTT. As protein: CASQPGMNTEAFF.

The chain links TRBV28 to TRBJ2-7, with a tentative D call TRBD1 (6 bases). Germline lookup yields CDR1 MDHEN and CDR2 SYDVKM. The germline V and J ends were trimmed by 5 bases and 4 bases, with 12 bases remaining between them. The CDR3 spans 13 residues. CDR3 DNA: TGTGCCAGCAGTGCCGGGACACTTTACGAGCAGTACTTC. Translation: CASSAGTLYEQYF.

The chain couples TRBV5-6 to TRBJ1-1; D not certain. The V gene lost 0 bases and the J gene lost 3 bases, with 18 bases spanning the gap. In germline, CDR1 is SGHDT, CDR2 YYEEEE. This CDR3 is built from 17 residues. The CDR3 here is CASSLAVGRGFDTEAFF. The DNA for the CDR3 is TGTGCCAGCAGCTTGGCCGTAGGCCGCGGTTTCGACACTGAAGCTTTCTTT.

V usage is TRBV5-4 and J usage is TRBJ1-1; unclear D gene. V lost 4 bases and J 4 bases, leaving 14 bases between the germline ends. The CDR3 is 14 amino acids. CDR1 is SGHNT, CDR2 YYREEE, per germline (reference sequence). The CDR3 loop is CASSGERVVTEAFF. CDR3 nucleotides: TGTGCCAGCAGCGGGGAGCGCGTGGTCACTGAAGCTTTCTTT.

The chain has TRBV19 and TRBJ1-5, with D unresolved. The ends were cut back, 8 bases at V and 1 base at J, with 15 bases in the middle. Germline V CDR1 and CDR2: LNHDA, SQIVND (reference sequence). The CDR3 covers 15 residues. CDR3: CASLTLGGSNQPQHF. In DNA, the CDR3 is TGTGCCAGTTTAACCTTGGGAGGCAGCAATCAGCCCCAGCATTTT.

This clone was seen only once. This chain uses TRBV27 with TRBJ2-7; perhaps TRBD1 as D (6 bases). The CDR3 runs to 16 residues. Germline CDR1 MNHEY, CDR2 SMNVEV (reference sequence). Trimming shortened V by 6 bases and J by 0 bases, and 18 bases separated the two germline ends. The CDR3 DNA reads as TGTGCCAGCAGGCTGGACAGTGGAAGTAGCTCCTACGAGCAGTACTTC. Its translation is CASRLDSGSSSYEQYF.

The chain links TRBV5-6 to TRBJ2-3; a possible D gene is TRBD2 (6 bases). CDR1 is SGHDT and CDR2 is YYEEEE in the germline V gene. V lost 1 base and J 6 bases, leaving 15 bases between the germline ends. The CDR3 spans 15 residues. The CDR3 region has the DNA TGTGCCAGCAGCTTGCGAGCGGGCAGCAGGGATACGCAGTATTTT. Protein sequence: CASSLRAGSRDTQYF.

The chain carries TRBV28 and TRBJ2-3; 8 nucleotides align to TRBD2. The CDR3 extends over 17 amino acids. J lost 1 base, V lost 5 bases, and 11 bases had no gene match. Germline loops: CDR1 MDHEN, CDR2 SYDVKM. CDR3 in amino acids: CASSPQLVAGRTDTQYF. CDR3 DNA: TGTGCCAGCAGTCCACAATTGGTAGCGGGGCGCACAGATACGCAGTATTTT.

The genes are TRBV6-4 and TRBJ1-2; D may be TRBD1 (5 bases). In germline, CDR1 is MRHNA, CDR2 SNTAGT. The CDR3 spans 13 residues. Trimming took 6 bases from V and 0 from J, leaving 8 bases between them. In nucleotides, the CDR3 is TGTGCCAGCAGCGCGGGGCCTAACTATGGCTACACCTTC. Amino acid sequence: CASSAGPNYGYTF.

This chain connects TRBV6-5 to TRBJ2-1; D uncertain. Trimming shortened V by 0 bases and J by 7 bases, and 7 bases separated the two germline ends. The CDR3 loop spans 13 amino acids. CDR1 is MNHEY and CDR2 is SVGAGI in the germline V gene. CDR3 region: CASSYSMRNEQFF. The CDR3 nucleotides read TGTGCCAGCAGTTACTCGATGCGGAATGAGCAGTTCTTC.

The gene calls are TRBV12-5 and TRBJ2-1; 9 bases align to TRBD1. This CDR3 spans 16 amino acids. Germline assignment: CDR1 LGHNT and CDR2 FRNRAP. The J segment lost 6 bases and the V segment lost 0 bases, leaving 6 bases of the junction unmatched. The CDR3 spells CASGLVVGQGSNEQFF. As DNA, the CDR3 is TGTGCTAGTGGTTTGGTGGTAGGACAGGGGAGCAATGAGCAGTTCTTC.

The chain joins TRBV6-1 to TRBJ2-7; weak D call: TRBD1 (5 bases). Deletions cut 2 bases from V and 0 bases from J, with 11 bases between. Germline loops: CDR1 MNHNS, CDR2 SASEGT. The CDR3 extends over 15 amino acids. The CDR3 spells CASSEIDRLSYEQYF. The CDR3 DNA reads as TGTGCCAGCAGTGAAATCGACAGACTCTCCTACGAGCAGTACTTC.

The rearrangement links TRBV19 to TRBJ1-2; the match to TRBD1 covers 9 bases. CDR3 length equals 15 residues. From germline, CDR1 is LNHDA and CDR2 SQIVND (reference sequence). Trimming took 4 bases from V and 1 from J; bases not matched to a gene: 4. The CDR3 coding sequence is TGTGCCAGTAGTACCGGGACAGGGATTAACTATGGCTACACCTTC. This encodes CASSTGTGINYGYTF. Together with reference TRBV19 and TRBJ1-2, the CDR3 gives the full variable domain: DGGITQSPKYLFRKEGQNVTLSCEQNLNHDAMYWYRQDPGQGLRLIYYSQIVNDFQKGDIAEGYSVSREKKESFPLTVTSAQKNPTAFYLCASSTGTGINYGYTFGSGTRLTVV.

The chain combines TRBV10-3 with TRBJ1-1; no reliable D call. This CDR3 spans 11 amino acids. Germline assignment: CDR1 ENHRY and CDR2 SYGVKD. V lost 0 bases, J lost 11 bases, and 7 bases lay in between. CDR3 sequence reads: CAISESRSAFF. CDR3 nucleotides: TGTGCCATCAGTGAGTCGCGGTCCGCTTTCTTT.

The chain recombines TRBV30 with TRBJ1-1, with 9 bases aligning to TRBD1. The CDR3 runs 14 residues. V dropped 4 bases and J dropped 5; count of bases not matched to a gene: 8. Germline V gene sequence: CDR1 GTSNPN, CDR2 SVGIG (reference sequence). The CDR3 is CAWNGGQGRTEAFF. The DNA of the CDR3 is TGTGCCTGGAACGGGGGACAGGGAAGAACTGAAGCTTTCTTT. Filled out from reference TRBV30 and TRBJ1-1, the complete variable domain reads SQTIHQWPATLVQPVGSPLSLECTVEGTSNPNLYWYRQAAGRGLQLLFYSVGIGQISSEVPQNLSASRPQDRQFILSSKKLLLSDSGFYLCAWNGGQGRTEAFFGQGTRLTVV.

The rearrangement joins TRBV5-1 to TRBJ2-7, with TRBD2 matching over 8 bases. This CDR3 has 16 amino acids. Germline CDR1 SGHRS, CDR2 YFSETQ. The V segment lost 4 bases and the J segment 0 bases; nucleotides outside the gene matches: 9. The CDR3: CASSRGGYRTSYEQYF. The CDR3 DNA follows: TGCGCCAGCAGCCGGGGGGGGTATAGGACCTCCTACGAGCAGTACTTC.

The genes are TRBV27 and TRBJ2-7; tentatively, D is TRBD1 (5 bases). V lost 3 bases, J lost 2 bases, and 11 bases lay in between. CDR3 length: 14 residues. Per germline, CDR1 MNHEY and CDR2 SMNVEV (reference sequence). CDR3 sequence (DNA): TGTGCCAGCAGTTTTTGGGGCAGGCCCTACGAGCAGTACTTC. It yields the protein CASSFWGRPYEQYF.